Following are 22 T cell receptor beta chains from one sample sequenced in a study of blood T cell repertoires in COVID-19. The protocol was immunoSEQ multiplex PCR, while the TCRdb copy is restricted to in-frame clones and leaves out a portion. The table lists about 250,000 clones, roughly 85% of them singletons. The specimen was peripheral blood. Source of these receptors: a man aged 45 to 65 with active or convalescent COVID-19.

V is TRBV4-2 and J is TRBJ2-7; 11 nucleotides align to TRBD2. The CDR3 runs 17 residues. After removal of 0 bases from V and 9 bases from J, the junction contained 13 bases not matched to a gene. Germline CDR1 is LGHNA and CDR2 is YNFKEQ. The CDR3 DNA is TGTGCCAGCAGCCAAGATGGGATAGCGGGGGGGCCCGCGGTGCAGTACTTC. Its translation: CASSQDGIAGGPAVQYF.

This chain joins TRBV24-1 and TRBJ2-1; D is perhaps TRBD2 (6 bases). Germline CDR1 and CDR2: KGHDR and SFDVKD. The CDR3 has 15 amino acids. Deletions cut 0 bases from V and 9 bases from J, with 14 bases between. The CDR3 DNA sequence: TGTGCCACCAGTGATTTGGGAGGAGGGCCTGGTGAGCAGTTCTTC. Amino acids: CATSDLGGGPGEQFF.

The rearrangement joins TRBV30 to TRBJ2-2; 8 bases are shared with TRBD1. Germline values: CDR1 GTSNPN, CDR2 SVGIG (reference sequence). This CDR3 has 16 residues. V shed 3 bases, J shed 0 bases, and the junction held 6 bases outside the gene matches. DNA for the CDR3: TGTGCCTGGAGGTTCCCGGGACAGGCGAACACCGGGGAGCTGTTTTTT. Its protein product is CAWRFPGQANTGELFF.

On this clone: Relative to the germline gene, one junction end is altered; a read error may explain this. The rearrangement links TRBV7-7 to TRBJ2-2; a weak D match, TRBD1 (5 bases). The germline V gene has CDR1 SSHAT and CDR2 FNYEAQ (reference sequence). CDR3 size: 14 residues. CDR3 in DNA: TGTGCTAGCAGCTCAGGGTCCTACACCGGGGAGCTGTTTTTT. Its translation: CASSSGSYTGELFF.

V is TRBV18 and J is TRBJ2-3; 15 positions agree with TRBD2. CDR1 is KGHSH and CDR2 is LQKENI in the germline V gene. The CDR3 has 19 amino acids. The junction had 7 bases not matched to a gene; V was cut back by 3 bases and J by 0 bases. The CDR3 protein is CASSPKGLAGGTSTDTQYF. CDR3 bases: TGTGCCAGCTCACCGAAGGGACTAGCGGGAGGAACTAGCACAGATACGCAGTATTTT.

The chain couples TRBV10-1 to TRBJ2-3, with 11 bases matching TRBD1. The length of the CDR3 is 15 residues. The germline V gene encodes CDR1 WNHNN and CDR2 SYGVQD (reference sequence). Unmatched junction bases numbered 4, after V lost 5 bases and J lost 3 bases. The CDR3 DNA follows: TGCGCCAGCAGTCCCGGGACAGGGGGGACAGATACGCAGTATTTT. This codes for CASSPGTGGTDTQYF.

This rearrangement joins TRBV27 to TRBJ2-2; 8 nucleotides align to TRBD2. The CDR3 covers 16 residues. V gave up 4 bases and J gave up 3 bases; unmatched junction bases: 7. Germline values: CDR1 MNHEY, CDR2 SMNVEV (reference sequence). The CDR3, as DNA: TGTGCCAGCAGTTCGGTAGCGGGAACGCACACCGGGGAGCTGTTTTTT. This codes for CASSSVAGTHTGELFF.

V gene TRBV2 combines with J gene TRBJ1-2; D is perhaps TRBD1 (5 bases). The germline gives CDR1 SNHLY, CDR2 FYNNEI. The CDR3 is 13 residues long. The ends were cut back, 10 bases at V and 3 bases at J, with 15 bases in the middle. The CDR3 protein is CATKDKVYYGYTF. The CDR3 DNA reads as TGTGCCACTAAGGACAAAGTATACTATGGCTACACCTTC. Combining the CDR3 with reference TRBV2 and TRBJ1-2 gives the whole variable domain EPEVTQTPSHQVTQMGQEVILRCVPISNHLYFYWYRQILGQKVEFLVSFYNNEISEKSEIFDDQFSVERPDGSNFTLKIRSTKLEDSAMYFCATKDKVYYGYTFGSGTRLTVV.

The chain joins TRBV5-1 to TRBJ1-4; no firm D call. The germline V gene has CDR1 SGHRS and CDR2 YFSETQ. V lost 0 bases and J 4 bases, leaving 7 bases between the germline ends. The CDR3 totals 14 residues. CDR3: CASSLGGRNEKLFF. The CDR3 coding sequence is TGCGCCAGCAGCTTGGGAGGTCGTAATGAAAAACTGTTTTTT.

V usage is TRBV9 and J usage is TRBJ2-1; D gene ambiguous. The germline gives CDR1 SGDLS, CDR2 YYNGEE. This CDR3 has 12 residues. Trimming removed 4 bases at V and 5 bases at J, with 7 bases between. The CDR3 sequence: CASSYSNNEQFF. CDR3 coding DNA: TGTGCCAGCAGCTATAGCAACAATGAGCAGTTCTTC.

The rearrangement links TRBV27 to TRBJ1-5, with 11 nucleotides matching TRBD1. This CDR3 comprises 14 residues. Germline V gives CDR1 MNHEY, CDR2 SMNVEV (reference sequence). V gave up 6 bases and J gave up 10 bases; unmatched junction bases: 8. The CDR3 nucleotides read TGTGCCAGCAGGGGAGGGACAGGGGGGATTCCCCAGCATTTT. Translated, it gives CASRGGTGGIPQHF.

The CDR3 here is CASSLRQGAPNTGELFF. CDR3 bases: TGTGCCAGCAGCTTAAGGCAGGGGGCGCCGAACACCGGGGAGCTGTTTTTT. V usage is TRBV7-2 and J usage is TRBJ2-2, with 8 bases that match TRBD1. The CDR3 has 17 residues. CDR1 and CDR2 (germline): SGHTA, FQGNSA. V was pared by 2 bases and J by 0 bases, with 5 bases of the junction left unmatched.

The chain is built from TRBV19 and TRBJ2-7; possibly TRBD2 for D (6 bases). The CDR3 runs to 14 residues. Per the germline V gene, CDR1 is LNHDA and CDR2 is SQIVND (reference sequence). V was cut by 4 bases and J by 1 base, with 11 bases left in between. For the CDR3, the DNA is TGTGCCAGTAGTAACCCTGGGGGGTCCTACGAGCAGTACTTC. It codes for CASSNPGGSYEQYF.

The J gene is TRBJ1-2, the V gene TRBV19; weak D call: TRBD1 (5 bases). The CDR3 is 17 residues long. Deletions cut 3 bases from V and 3 bases from J, with 20 bases between. CDR1 LNHDA and CDR2 SQIVND come from the germline V gene (reference sequence). As DNA, the CDR3 is TGTGCCAGTAGTATTGGTAGCGGGGGTCTTCTATACTATGGCTACACCTTC. Protein product: CASSIGSGGLLYYGYTF.

This rearrangement joins TRBV7-9 to TRBJ2-2; 7 bases are a match to TRBD2. The CDR3 runs to 15 residues. Germline values: CDR1 SEHNR, CDR2 FQNEAQ (reference sequence). The J segment lost 4 bases and the V segment lost 5 bases, leaving 7 bases of the junction unmatched. The CDR3 DNA reads TGTGCCAGCAGCACACGCGCGGGAGCCACCGGGGAGCTGTTTTTT. Translating it yields CASSTRAGATGELFF.

The chain uses TRBV7-9 and TRBJ1-2; D not certain. The CDR3 contains 14 residues. CDR1 and CDR2 from the germline V gene are SEHNR and FQNEAQ (reference sequence). The V gene lost 3 bases and the J gene lost 4 bases, with 12 bases spanning the gap. CDR3 residues: CASSFGRGSYGYTF. The DNA of the CDR3 is TGTGCCAGCAGCTTTGGAAGAGGGTCCTATGGCTACACCTTC.

The chain links TRBV12-5 to TRBJ1-1; 7 bases align to TRBD1. Germline V lookup: CDR1 LGHNT, CDR2 FRNRAP. The CDR3 spans 13 residues. The V gene end was trimmed by 1 base and the J gene end by 7 bases; junction bases not matched to a gene: 3. The CDR3 DNA reads TGTGCTAGTGGTTTGGGACAGGGATATGAAGCTTTCTTT. The encoded protein is CASGLGQGYEAFF.

The rearrangement uses TRBV27 and TRBJ2-4, with D hard to call. From germline, CDR1 is MNHEY and CDR2 SMNVEV (reference sequence). Trimming pared 4 bases from V and 3 bases from J, leaving 10 bases between. This CDR3 has 14 residues. Here the CDR3 DNA reads TGTGCCAGCAGTTACAGAGACCACAAAAACATTCAGTACTTC. Protein product: CASSYRDHKNIQYF.

This clone was seen a handful of times. The CDR3: CASSALAGAANEQFF. As DNA, the CDR3 is TGTGCCAGCAGCGCCTTAGCGGGAGCGGCTAATGAGCAGTTCTTC. The gene calls are TRBV11-2 and TRBJ2-1, with 9 positions matching TRBD2. J lost 7 bases, V lost 5 bases, and 9 bases had no gene match. CDR1 is SGHAT and CDR2 is FQNNGV in the germline V gene. The CDR3 has 15 amino acids.

The J gene is TRBJ1-2, the V gene TRBV5-1, with 9 nucleotides matching TRBD1. J was trimmed by 4 bases and V by 0 bases; bases with no gene match: 7. The germline V gene encodes CDR1 SGHRS and CDR2 YFSETQ. The CDR3 totals 16 residues. CDR3 bases: TGCGCCAGCAGCTTGGAACAGGGGGCTTATAGCTATGGCTACACCTTC. This encodes CASSLEQGAYSYGYTF.

J is TRBJ2-1 and V is TRBV5-6; tentatively, D is TRBD2 (6 bases). V lost 7 bases to trimming and J lost 4 bases, with 24 bases between them. CDR1 is SGHDT and CDR2 is YYEEEE in the germline V gene. The CDR3 contains 17 residues. The CDR3 protein is CASGPIGRKSSYNEQFF. The CDR3 nucleotides are TGTGCCAGCGGCCCTATCGGGAGAAAATCCTCATACAATGAGCAGTTCTTC.

The gene calls are TRBV10-2 and TRBJ2-7; 11 nucleotides line up with TRBD1. The CDR3 loop spans 16 amino acids. CDR1 and CDR2 from the germline V gene are WSHSY and SAAADI. J lost 2 bases, V lost 3 bases, and 6 bases had no gene match. The CDR3 is CASSEFGQGATYEQYF. DNA for the CDR3: TGCGCCAGCAGTGAATTCGGACAGGGGGCGACCTACGAGCAGTACTTC.